This TCR beta chain came from a study of regulatory T cells in long-lasting Graves disease (dated by TCRdb to the early 2020s). Regarding the study in general: Patients with newly diagnosed Graves' disease had been on antithyroid drugs for under 3 months. This study used TCR sequencing and RNA sequencing of peripheral blood to compare persistent Graves' disease patients against newly diagnosed Graves' disease patients. A total of roughly 33 samples underwent TCR sequencing: about 13 from persistent and roughly 20 from newly diagnosed Graves' disease patients. The study was registered as a clinical trial and conducted in China. Study-wide conclusions, independent of this receptor: Only peripheral blood was studied, because thyroid tissue, the primary lesion, was inaccessible. Only the TCR beta chain was sequenced and analyzed. The small sample size was acknowledged by the authors as a limitation that may reduce accuracy. A larger number of public clonotypes was shared among persistent patients (2,741) than among newly diagnosed patients (roughly 1,000). Lower TCR Shannon entropy and fewer highly expanded clones were observed in persistent Graves' disease patients than in newly diagnosed patients, which suggested clonal expansion. TRBV28, TRBJ1-2 and TRBJ2-5 were preferentially used in persistent disease, while TRBV20-1 and TRBJ2-1 were favored in newly diagnosed disease.

At least ten counts were recorded for this clonotype. Its antigen target is currently unknown. A junction boundary mismatches the germline segment, possibly from a read error. Taken with the paper, the label for time point translates to: newly diagnosed GD, antithyroid drugs for less than 3 months. RNA was extracted from PBMCs in TRIzol for both TCR sequencing and RNA sequencing. The diagnosis of Graves' disease was made according to American Thyroid Association guidelines. Patients were recruited from an endocrinology department in Xi'an, China. From each patient, approximately 9.9 milliliters of peripheral blood was collected into an EDTA anticoagulant tube. Ficoll Paque Plus density gradient separation was used to isolate PBMCs, and no further T cell sorting was performed. An Agilent 2100 Bioanalyzer and agarose gel were used to assess RNA quality, and a NanoDrop 2000 was used to measure RNA concentration.

From the cysteine up to the phenylalanine, the CDR3 has a length of 14 residues. Only the CDR3 DNA is retained, 42 bases long and in frame from the first base. The germline V gene (reference sequence) supplies CDR1 MNHEY and CDR2 SMNVEV. Libraries came from multiplex PCR. Sequencing used an Illumina HiSeq 4000. CDR3 regions were amplified by Arm-PCR with iRepertoire HTBI primers to construct TCR beta libraries. Before sequencing, the PCR products underwent gel purification. The authors processed their data as follows. Gene usage analysis of CDR3 amino acid clonotypes used the approximately 62 TRBV and 14 TRBJ segments found across samples. COPE and FqMerger were used to merge the filtered high-quality paired reads into contigs. BLAST was used to align contigs to the IMGT TRBV, TRBD and TRBJ reference genes, and CDR3 was defined following IMGT. Clonotypes above 0.1% frequency were classified as highly expanded clones. Shannon entropy served as the measure of repertoire diversity, while the Gini coefficient captured V-J evenness. Clonotypes shared by more than one individual were considered public. Starting from the raw public reads, TCRdb applied fastp trimming at Q25, assembled clones with MiXCR and retained in-frame beta chains. CDR3 protein duplicates are merged, each entry listing the most common genes and DNA. For this entry, the V and J calls and clone size follow TCRdb and not the study's own pipeline. A total of fewer than 400,000 distinct CDR3 sequences appear in this sample, 18% of them only once. Together, the top ten hold about 38% of the sample.

The chain was built from TRBV27 and TRBJ2-7, with 8 junctional bases fitting TRBD1. The TCR comes from a female donor with Graves disease. Sequenced material: peripheral blood mononuclear cells (PBMCs), taken at new diagnosis, from a patient treated with antithyroid drugs. The CDR3 is CASSPTTGAYGQYF. Read as DNA, the sequence is TGTGCCAGCAGTCCTACGACAGGGGCGTACGGGCAGTACTTC.